The 27 T cell receptor beta chains listed next were all sequenced from one sample in a study of identical twins. TCRdb re-called the 5' RACE reads with MiXCR, one entry per CDR3 protein. The sample lists 500,000 to 600,000 distinct CDR3 sequences; about 20% were seen once. These same data were also listed under a study on T cells expressing NK-cell markers.

The sample consisted of CD4+ T cells sorted from blood. These receptors were collected from a young woman in good health.

The rearrangement uses TRBV20-1 and TRBJ2-3; D is unclear. Germline V gene sequence: CDR1 DFQATT, CDR2 SNEGSKA (reference sequence). CDR3 length: 14 residues. V was shortened by 1 base and J by 0 bases, with 8 bases between the two germline ends. This chain's CDR3 is CSARGHPSTDTQYF. For the CDR3, the DNA is TGCAGTGCTAGAGGCCACCCAAGCACAGATACGCAGTATTTT.

This sequence joins TRBV9 and TRBJ2-1; TRBD2 matches 8 bases. Germline assignment: CDR1 SGDLS and CDR2 YYNGEE. The CDR3 contains 15 residues. Trimming removed 3 bases from V and 3 bases from J; junction bases left unmatched: 5. This chain's CDR3 is CASSALAGIYNEQFF. The CDR3 DNA reads as TGTGCCAGCAGCGCCCTAGCGGGCATCTACAATGAGCAGTTCTTC.

This clonotype showed up just a few times. CDR3 DNA sequence: TGTGCCAGCAGCGCCGTGACCCCGGGAGATACGCAGTATTTT. Protein sequence: CASSAVTPGDTQYF. V usage is TRBV9 and J usage is TRBJ2-3; D remains unclear. This CDR3 spans 14 amino acids. Trimming removed 3 bases at V and 5 bases at J, with 13 bases between. From germline, CDR1 is SGDLS and CDR2 YYNGEE.

This clonotype was seen a few times. The V gene is TRBV6-5, the J gene TRBJ2-5; TRBD2 is a possible D gene (6 bases). Germline assignment: CDR1 MNHEY and CDR2 SVGAGI. The germline V and J ends were trimmed by 6 bases and 5 bases, with 22 bases remaining between them. There are 16 residues in the CDR3. CDR3 DNA sequence: TGTGCCAGCAGCTTACGTACACGGGGGTCCCCCGAGACCCAGTACTTC. This translates into CASSLRTRGSPETQYF.

This clonotype was observed a few times. V usage is TRBV20-1 and J usage is TRBJ2-7, with TRBD1 matching 7 bases. The CDR3 runs to 13 residues. Germline CDR1 is DFQATT and CDR2 is SNEGSKA (reference sequence). V was clipped by 3 bases and J by 6 bases; unmatched bases: 8. The CDR3 is CSARATGNGEQYF. CDR3 sequence (DNA): TGCAGTGCTAGGGCGACAGGGAATGGCGAGCAGTACTTC.

This clonotype was picked up a small number of times. This chain connects TRBV2 to TRBJ2-3; perhaps TRBD2 as D (6 bases). V lost 6 bases and J lost 4, with 17 bases in between. The V gene's germline CDR1 is SNHLY and CDR2 FYNNEI. The CDR3 totals 15 residues. CDR3 in DNA: TGTGCCAGCAGATGGCCGGGGGAAGGATCAGATACGCAGTATTTT. Its translation: CASRWPGEGSDTQYF.

This clonotype was detected many times. This chain uses TRBV12-3 or TRBV12-4 with TRBJ2-7; D may be TRBD1 (6 bases). There are 12 residues in the CDR3. The ends were cut back, 5 bases at V and 6 bases at J, with 11 bases in the middle. CDR3 protein: CASSPTGREQYF. Here the CDR3 DNA reads TGTGCCAGCAGTCCTACAGGGCGCGAGCAGTACTTC.

This clonotype was counted between two and nine times. V is TRBV7-2 and J is TRBJ2-4; TRBD2 matches at 15 bases. The length of the CDR3 is 15 residues. The V segment lost 4 bases and the J segment 14 bases; nucleotides outside the gene matches: 9. Germline CDR1 is SGHTA and CDR2 is FQGNSA. The CDR3 reads CASSWGLAGGEGKYF. The CDR3 nucleotides read TGTGCCAGCAGCTGGGGACTAGCGGGAGGCGAGGGAAAGTACTTC.

There are a few counts of this clonotype. The rearrangement links TRBV18 to TRBJ2-1; tentatively, D is TRBD2 (6 bases). Trimming removed 6 bases at V and 4 bases at J, with 16 bases between. The CDR3 is 15 residues long. CDR1 and CDR2 (germline): KGHSH, LQKENI. The CDR3 region has the DNA TGTGCCAGCTCTCTCCTCCCGGGGGAATACAATGAGCAGTTCTTC. It translates to CASSLLPGEYNEQFF. Looking up the rest from reference TRBV18 and TRBJ2-1 gives the full variable domain: NAGVMQNPRHLVRRRGQEARLRCSPMKGHSHVYWYRQLPEEGLKFMVYLQKENIIDESGMPKERFSAEFPKEGPSILRIQQVVRGDSAAYFCASSLLPGEYNEQFFGPGTRLTVL.

This clonotype appeared once. CDR3 DNA: TGTGCCAGTGGGACCGCTTTCTGGGCCTCTGGGGCCAACGTCCTGACTTTC. Translating it yields CASGTAFWASGANVLTF. The chain has TRBV19 and TRBJ2-6; the D call may be TRBD1 or TRBD2 (5 bases each). This CDR3 spans 17 amino acids. With 8 bases removed from V and 0 bases from J, the gap between germline ends came to 17 bases. In germline, CDR1 is LNHDA, CDR2 SQIVND (reference sequence).

A few counts support this clonotype. This chain uses TRBV6-1 with TRBJ2-7; D call uncertain. Germline V gene data show CDR1 as MNHNS and CDR2 as SASEGT. This CDR3 is built from 14 residues. The ends were cut back, 7 bases at V and 2 bases at J, with 15 bases in the middle. The CDR3 nucleotides read TGTGCCAGCATGCAAGTCCTGGCCCCCTACGAGCAGTACTTC. Residues: CASMQVLAPYEQYF.

This sequence joins TRBV9 and TRBJ1-2, with TRBD1 as a possible D gene (6 bases). V lost 4 bases and J 6 bases, leaving 19 bases between the germline ends. This CDR3 has 15 amino acids. Germline-derived CDR1 and CDR2 are SGDLS and YYNGEE. CDR3 bases: TGTGCCAGCAGCACTCGAGGGGGTCTCCGGCATGGCTACACCTTC. This translates into CASSTRGGLRHGYTF.

A few counts support this clonotype. The rearrangement uses TRBV20-1 and TRBJ2-1; D perhaps matches TRBD2 (6 bases). The V end was cut by 1 base, the J end by 7 bases, with 11 bases between. Germline V gene sequence: CDR1 DFQATT, CDR2 SNEGSKA (reference sequence). The CDR3 runs to 13 residues. The CDR3 spells CSARAMGLNEQFF. Written as DNA, the CDR3 is TGCAGTGCTAGAGCTATGGGACTTAATGAGCAGTTCTTC.

This clonotype occurred many times. V is TRBV20-1 and J is TRBJ2-1, with a weak D call TRBD2 (5 bases). Trimming removed 5 bases at V and 1 base at J, with 12 bases between. CDR1 and CDR2 from the germline V gene are DFQATT and SNEGSKA (reference sequence). This CDR3 contains 14 residues. The CDR3 DNA sequence: TGCAGTGCTGGACTCCCTAGGTCCTACAATGAGCAGTTCTTC. As protein: CSAGLPRSYNEQFF.

The rearrangement links TRBV12-3 or TRBV12-4 to TRBJ1-1; TRBD1 is a possible D gene (6 bases). The CDR3 loop spans 15 amino acids. The ends were cut back, 9 bases at V and 4 bases at J, with 21 bases in the middle. The CDR3: CASHISGGGITEAFF. CDR3 bases: TGTGCCAGTCACATCTCGGGAGGGGGAATCACTGAAGCTTTCTTT.

On this clonotype: A single base separates this from a much larger clone, so it may be a read error. The chain carries TRBV9 and TRBJ2-1; tentatively, D is TRBD2 (6 bases). Germline assignment: CDR1 SGDLS and CDR2 YYNGEE. CDR3 length: 13 residues. Deletions cut 3 bases from V and 5 bases from J, with 9 bases between. The CDR3: CASSAGTHNEQFF. CDR3 bases: TGTGCCAGCAGCGCCGGGACTCACAATGAGCAGTTCTTC. Supplemented by reference TRBV9 and TRBJ2-1, the full variable domain reads DSGVTQTPKHLITATGQRVTLRCSPRSGDLSVYWYQQSLDQGLQFLIQYYNGEERAKGNILERFSAQQFPDLHSELNLSSLELGDSALYFCASSAGTHNEQFFGPGTRLTVL.

The CDR3, as DNA: TGTGCCAGCTCACCACCGGGACAGGGAAGAAGGTTGAACTATGGCTACACCTTC. It is translated as CASSPPGQGRRLNYGYTF. The rearrangement links TRBV18 to TRBJ1-2, with 9 bases matching TRBD1. Per the germline V gene, CDR1 is KGHSH and CDR2 is LQKENI. V lost 0 bases to trimming and J lost 2 bases; unmatched junction nucleotides: 10. This CDR3 is 18 amino acids long.

This clonotype was seen a single time. The V call is TRBV19, the J call TRBJ2-6; D unresolved. From germline, CDR1 is LNHDA and CDR2 SQIVND (reference sequence). Trimming stripped 9 bases from V and 0 bases from J, with 12 bases between. The CDR3 loop spans 15 amino acids. The CDR3 reads CASRTVSSGANVLTF. Here the CDR3 DNA reads TGTGCCAGCCGGACCGTCAGCTCTGGGGCCAACGTCCTGACTTTC.

The chain's CDR3 is CSASARGLNEQYF. The DNA for the CDR3 is TGCAGTGCTAGCGCCAGGGGGCTGAACGAGCAGTACTTC. The chain is built from TRBV20-1 and TRBJ2-7; 8 nucleotides align to TRBD1. The CDR3 runs 13 residues. The ends lost 3 bases at V and 5 bases at J; junction bases unmatched: 6. Germline V gives CDR1 DFQATT, CDR2 SNEGSKA (reference sequence).

This clonotype has only a few counts. This chain uses TRBV12-3 or TRBV12-4 with TRBJ1-6; no reliable D call. Trimming removed 3 bases at V and 10 bases at J, with 10 bases between. The CDR3 is made up of 13 amino acids. The CDR3 is CASSFKGNSPLHF. CDR3 in DNA: TGTGCCAGCAGTTTTAAAGGGAACTCACCCCTCCACTTT.

The chain's CDR3 is CASSRGSTHEQFF. DNA of the CDR3: TGTGCCAGCAGCCGCGGTAGCACCCATGAGCAGTTCTTC. V usage is TRBV3-1 and J usage is TRBJ2-1; D call uncertain. Germline V gene lookup returns CDR1 LGHDT and CDR2 YNNKEL (reference sequence). V dropped 4 bases and J dropped 8 bases, with 12 bases sitting between them. The CDR3 runs 13 residues.

The chain has TRBV4-1 and TRBJ1-1; D not resolved. CDR3 length equals 13 residues. The germline CDR1 and CDR2 sequences are MGHRA and YSYEKL. V shed 2 bases and J shed 5 bases, with 9 bases lying between them. The CDR3 DNA sequence: TGCGCCAGCAGCCAAACCCCGCAAACTGAAGCTTTCTTT. It specifies CASSQTPQTEAFF.

This clonotype appeared a few times. The chain employs TRBV20-1 and TRBJ2-1, with D unclear. Trimming took off 5 bases at V and 9 bases at J, with 11 bases between the two ends. Per germline, CDR1 DFQATT and CDR2 SNEGSKA (reference sequence). This CDR3 comprises 11 residues. CDR3 bases: TGCAGTGCTGGCGAATGGAGTGAGCAGTTCTTC. Translated, it gives CSAGEWSEQFF.

The CDR3 sequence: CASSTGQGRNTEAFF. Written as DNA, the CDR3 is TGCGCCAGCAGCACCGGACAGGGAAGGAACACTGAAGCTTTCTTT. This chain connects TRBV5-1 to TRBJ1-1; 8 bases line up with TRBD1. The CDR3 sequence is 15 residues long. V was clipped by 4 bases and J by 1 base; unmatched bases: 6. The germline V gene has CDR1 SGHRS and CDR2 YFSETQ.

This clonotype was counted between two and nine times. The rearrangement uses TRBV7-2 and TRBJ2-1, with unresolved D. This CDR3 is 17 amino acids long. Trimming left V 1 base short and J 8 bases short, with 21 bases between. CDR1 SGHTA and CDR2 FQGNSA come from the germline V gene. The CDR3 DNA reads as TGTGCCAGCAGCTTAGGTCAACTAAACCCCACGGGTCATGAGCAGTTCTTC. It is translated as CASSLGQLNPTGHEQFF.

This clonotype showed up just a few times. This chain uses TRBV20-1 with TRBJ2-3; 8 nucleotides agree with TRBD2. From germline, CDR1 is DFQATT and CDR2 SNEGSKA (reference sequence). The J segment lost 0 bases and the V segment lost 4 bases, leaving 3 bases of the junction unmatched. The CDR3 runs 14 residues. The chain's CDR3 is CSATIAGSTDTQYF. As DNA, the CDR3 is TGCAGTGCTACCATAGCGGGAAGCACAGATACGCAGTATTTT.

This clonotype was detected a few times. V is TRBV27 and J is TRBJ1-1; perhaps TRBD1 as D (5 bases). Trimming left V 1 base short and J 0 bases short, with 9 bases between. Germline CDR1 and CDR2: MNHEY and SMNVEV (reference sequence). The CDR3 runs 15 residues. CDR3 sequence: CASSLWGTLNTEAFF. CDR3 nucleotide sequence: TGTGCCAGCAGTTTATGGGGCACTCTGAACACTGAAGCTTTCTTT.